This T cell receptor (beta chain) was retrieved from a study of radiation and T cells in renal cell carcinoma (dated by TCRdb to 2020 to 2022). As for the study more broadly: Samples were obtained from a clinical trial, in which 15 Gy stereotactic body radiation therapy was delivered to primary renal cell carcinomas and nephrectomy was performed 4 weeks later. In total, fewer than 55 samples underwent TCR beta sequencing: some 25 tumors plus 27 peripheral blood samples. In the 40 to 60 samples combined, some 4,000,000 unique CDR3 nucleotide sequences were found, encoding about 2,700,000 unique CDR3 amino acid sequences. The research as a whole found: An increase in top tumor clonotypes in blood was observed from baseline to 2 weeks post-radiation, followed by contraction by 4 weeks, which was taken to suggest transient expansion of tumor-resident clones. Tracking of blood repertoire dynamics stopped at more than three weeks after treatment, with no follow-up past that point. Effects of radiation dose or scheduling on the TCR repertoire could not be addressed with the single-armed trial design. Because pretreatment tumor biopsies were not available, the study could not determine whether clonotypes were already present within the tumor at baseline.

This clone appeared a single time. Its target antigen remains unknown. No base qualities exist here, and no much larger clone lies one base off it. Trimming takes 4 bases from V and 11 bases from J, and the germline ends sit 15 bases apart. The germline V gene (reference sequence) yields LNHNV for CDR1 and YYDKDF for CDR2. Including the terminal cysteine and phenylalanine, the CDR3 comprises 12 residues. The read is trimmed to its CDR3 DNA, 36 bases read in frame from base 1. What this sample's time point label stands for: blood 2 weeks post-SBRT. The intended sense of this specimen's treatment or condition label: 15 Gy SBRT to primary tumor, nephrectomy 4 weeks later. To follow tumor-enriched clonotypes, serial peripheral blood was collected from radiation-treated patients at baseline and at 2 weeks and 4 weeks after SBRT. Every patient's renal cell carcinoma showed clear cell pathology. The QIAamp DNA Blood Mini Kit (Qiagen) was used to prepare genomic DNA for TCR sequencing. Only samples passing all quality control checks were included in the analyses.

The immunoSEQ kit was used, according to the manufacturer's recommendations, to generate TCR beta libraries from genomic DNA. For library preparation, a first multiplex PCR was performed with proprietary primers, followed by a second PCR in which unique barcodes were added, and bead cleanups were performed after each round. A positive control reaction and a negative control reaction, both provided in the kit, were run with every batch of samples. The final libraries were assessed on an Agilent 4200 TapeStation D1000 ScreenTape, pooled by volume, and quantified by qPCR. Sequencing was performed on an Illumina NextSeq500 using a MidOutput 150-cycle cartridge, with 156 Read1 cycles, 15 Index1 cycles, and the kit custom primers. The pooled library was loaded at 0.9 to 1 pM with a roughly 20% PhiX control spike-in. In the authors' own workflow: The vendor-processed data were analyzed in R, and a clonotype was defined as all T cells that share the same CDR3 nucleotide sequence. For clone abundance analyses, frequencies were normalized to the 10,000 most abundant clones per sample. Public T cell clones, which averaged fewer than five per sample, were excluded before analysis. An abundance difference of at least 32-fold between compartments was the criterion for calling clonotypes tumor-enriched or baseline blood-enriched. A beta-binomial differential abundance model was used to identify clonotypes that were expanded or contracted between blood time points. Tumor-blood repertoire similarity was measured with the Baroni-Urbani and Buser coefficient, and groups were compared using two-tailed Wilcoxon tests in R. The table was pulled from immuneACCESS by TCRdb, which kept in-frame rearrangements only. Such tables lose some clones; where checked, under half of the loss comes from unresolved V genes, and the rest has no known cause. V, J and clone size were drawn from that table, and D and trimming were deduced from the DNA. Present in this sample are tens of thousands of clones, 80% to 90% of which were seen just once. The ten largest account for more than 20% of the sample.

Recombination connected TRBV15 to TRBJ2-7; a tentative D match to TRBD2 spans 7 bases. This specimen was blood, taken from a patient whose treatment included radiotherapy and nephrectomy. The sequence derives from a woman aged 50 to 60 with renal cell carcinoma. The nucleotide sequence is TGTGCCACCAGCACCCTAGGGGGGGACAAGTACTTC. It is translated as CATSTLGGDKYF.